This T cell receptor (beta chain) was captured by sequencing in a study of cytomegalovirus exposure and HLA in healthy donors. The PCR used 60 Vbeta and 13 Jbeta primers. Repertoires were generated with immunoSEQ multiplex PCR, while TCRdb's copy carries only in-frame clones and drops some. The sample lists 100,000 to 150,000 clones; 75% to 85% were seen once. Notes on this clone: Its antigen is as yet unknown.

Study findings and constraints: Three chains tied to CMV proved CMV antigen-specific in vitro.

The sequence derives from a girl aged 2-15 years in good health and CMV-seronegative. Material for sequencing was PBMCs.

CDR3 loop: CASRGQGYNSPLHF. Here the CDR3 DNA reads TGTGCCAGCAGGGGACAGGGCTATAATTCACCCCTCCACTTT. The chain recombines TRBV5-5 with TRBJ1-6; 9 bases are shared with TRBD1. This CDR3 contains 14 residues. CDR1 is SGHKS and CDR2 is YYEKEE in the germline V gene (reference sequence). Unmatched junction bases numbered 0, after V lost 5 bases and J lost 3 bases. Combining the CDR3 with reference TRBV5-5 and TRBJ1-6 gives the whole variable domain DAGVTQSPTHLIKTRGQQVTLRCSPISGHKSVSWYQQVLGQGPQFIFQYYEKEERGRGNFPDRFSARQFPNYSSELNVNALLLGDSALYLCASRGQGYNSPLHFGNGTRLTVT.